Each of the 5 T cell receptor beta chains below was sequenced from the same sample in a study of identical twins. MiXCR was run by TCRdb on the 5' RACE reads, yielding one entry per CDR3 protein. Here the sample spans roughly 220,000 distinct CDR3 sequences, about 6.7% being singletons. The same data also went into a second study, on T cells expressing NK-cell markers.

Material for sequencing was CD8+ T cells sorted from blood. The source is a young woman in good health.

This clonotype was seen a handful of times. J is TRBJ2-7 and V is TRBV19, with D perhaps given as TRBD1 or TRBD2 (5 bases each). CDR1 and CDR2 (germline): LNHDA, SQIVND (reference sequence). The CDR3 has 15 residues. The V and J ends lost 3 bases and 1 base respectively, with 13 bases between them. CDR3 sequence (DNA): TGTGCCAGTAGTATGGTTGGGGACGCATCCTACGAGCAGTACTTC. It specifies CASSMVGDASYEQYF. The entire variable domain, with the rest obtained from reference TRBV19 and TRBJ2-7, is as follows: DGGITQSPKYLFRKEGQNVTLSCEQNLNHDAMYWYRQDPGQGLRLIYYSQIVNDFQKGDIAEGYSVSREKKESFPLTVTSAQKNPTAFYLCASSMVGDASYEQYFGPGTRLTVT.

In this sample, this clonotype turned up many times. The chain recombines TRBV12-3 or TRBV12-4 with TRBJ2-1, with 9 positions matching TRBD2. The trim removed 6 bases at V and 4 bases at J, leaving 4 bases unmatched. This CDR3 has 14 residues. CDR3 in DNA: TGTGCCAGCAGCCCTAGCGGGGTATACAATGAGCAGTTCTTC. This translates into CASSPSGVYNEQFF.

This clonotype was seen only a few times. This rearrangement joins TRBV29-1 to TRBJ2-7, with 8 nucleotides matching TRBD1. Per the germline V gene, CDR1 is SQVTM and CDR2 is ANQGSEA. The V and J ends lost 3 bases and 2 bases, in that order; junction bases with no gene match: 12. This CDR3 has 16 amino acids. The CDR3 loop reads CSVEIGHQGAAYEQYF. The CDR3 DNA sequence: TGCAGCGTTGAGATTGGGCATCAGGGGGCTGCCTACGAGCAGTACTTC.

A few counts support this clonotype. This chain uses TRBV6-2 or TRBV6-3 with TRBJ1-5; D remains ambiguous. V lost 2 bases, J lost 4 bases, and 12 bases lay in between. The CDR3 is 15 residues long. Germline V gene sequence: CDR1 MNHEY, CDR2 SVGEGT. The CDR3, as DNA: TGTGCCAGCAGTTACAGCGGGTTGGGGAATCAGCCCCAGCATTTT. Translated, it gives CASSYSGLGNQPQHF.

This clonotype was observed a few times. The chain combines TRBV7-9 with TRBJ2-7; 8 bases are shared with TRBD1. The CDR3 sequence is 16 residues long. The ends lost 5 bases at V and 0 bases at J; junction bases unmatched: 9. Germline V gene lookup returns CDR1 SEHNR and CDR2 FQNEAQ (reference sequence). The CDR3 DNA sequence: TGTGCCAGCAGCCATTCGGACAGGGCGCACTCCTACGAGCAGTACTTC. This gives the protein CASSHSDRAHSYEQYF.